This T cell receptor beta chain was retrieved from a study of shared clonotypes between healthy human individuals. General observations from the study: Clonotype sharing across several donors was observed for around 4.5% of naive CD4 clonotypes. Non-shared clonotypes were found to have lower generation probabilities than the clonotypes that were shared by all four of the sorted-subset donors. Researchers sampled only blood; tissue repertoires likely differ.

About this clone: Its target is not known.

The V and J ends lost 7 bases and 5 bases respectively, with 6 bases between them. The CDR3 totals 9 residues. The germline V gene has CDR1 SQVTM and CDR2 ANQGSEA. The assay was immunoSEQ multiplex PCR, and TCRdb's table has in-frame clones only and misses some. The table has roughly 2.2 million clones, 93% seen once. Sequencing used naive CD4+ T cells from PBMCs. Subset meaning: CD45RA+ positively selected. The chain recombines TRBV29-1 with TRBJ2-7; D not certain. This clonotype was obtained from a man younger than 35 in good health. Some clones in this sample may be carry-over from other donors' samples. This CDR3 is CSADDEQYF. The CDR3 DNA reads as TGCAGCGCCGACGACGAGCAGTACTTC.